This T cell receptor beta chain is from a study of T cell changes during pregnancy in multiple sclerosis. Germline V CDR1 and CDR2: GTSNPN, SVGIG (reference sequence). The CDR3 extends over 12 amino acids. V was shortened by 3 bases and J by 5 bases, with 8 bases between the two germline ends. The assay was immunoSEQ multiplex PCR, and TCRdb's table has in-frame clones only and misses some. Among roughly 110,000 clones listed, under 95% were seen once. This chain joins TRBV30 and TRBJ2-1; D possibly corresponds to TRBD2 (5 bases). This clonotype originated in a female donor with multiple sclerosis, enrolled in a pregnancy study. Sequences were derived from peripheral blood, sampled after pregnancy. CDR3 DNA sequence: TGTGCCTGGAGGCCCGGGGACAATGAGCAGTTCTTC. Residues: CAWRPGDNEQFF.